This is a list of T cell receptor beta chains from one sample in a study of cytomegalovirus exposure and HLA in healthy donors. Generated by immunoSEQ multiplex PCR, the TCRdb table keeps only in-frame clones and is missing some. This sample has more than 90,000 clones; under 85% occur once, and the top ten carry 1.5% to 2%. The sequencing input was PBMCs. The receptors come from a woman in her thirties or forties in good health and CMV-seronegative. Both conserved end residues are part of each CDR3. The order of the fields is J gene, D gene, clone size, V gene, CDR3 protein, CDR3 DNA. The D gene is left open where the match is weak. Part of the rows lack a size; the others show once, few, many or a class for expanded clones.

J: TRBJ2-5; D: -; size: few; V: TRBV7-6; CDR3: CASSSEVRPEETQYF; DNA: TGTGCCAGCAGCTCAGAGGTCCGGCCAGAAGAGACCCAGTACTTC
J: TRBJ2-5; D: -; size: -; V: TRBV14; CDR3: CASSLLAGWTQYF; DNA: TGTGCCAGCAGCCTGTTAGCCGGATGGACCCAGTACTTC
J: TRBJ1-1; D: -; size: -; V: TRBV6-6; CDR3: CASSYLGRTEAFF; DNA: TGTGCCAGCAGTTACTTGGGGAGGACTGAAGCTTTCTTT
J: TRBJ2-4; D: -; size: -; V: TRBV30; CDR3: CAWSVGENIQYF; DNA: TGTGCCTGGAGTGTAGGGGAAAACATTCAGTACTTC
J: TRBJ2-5; D: TRBD1; size: -; V: TRBV19; CDR3: CATSIGTGYQETQYF; DNA: TGTGCCACCTCAATCGGGACAGGGTACCAAGAGACCCAGTACTTC
J: TRBJ2-5; D: -; size: -; V: TRBV6-5; CDR3: CASSPGLETQYF; DNA: TGTGCCAGCAGCCCTGGACTGGAGACCCAGTACTTC
J: TRBJ2-7; D: TRBD2; size: -; V: TRBV7-2; CDR3: CASSLVGGSSGYEQYF; DNA: TGTGCCAGCAGCTTAGTGGGCGGGAGCTCCGGCTACGAGCAGTACTTC
J: TRBJ2-3; D: -; size: few; V: TRBV4-2; CDR3: CASSQGEGGSTDTQYF; DNA: TGTGCCAGCAGCCAGGGGGAGGGGGGAAGCACAGATACGCAGTATTTT
J: TRBJ2-1; D: -; size: -; V: TRBV5-4; CDR3: CASSRGGGASYNEQFF; DNA: TGTGCCAGCAGCCGCGGTGGGGGCGCCTCCTACAATGAGCAGTTCTTC
J: TRBJ1-1; D: -; size: few; V: TRBV27; CDR3: CASSSPVTGSRIGTEAFF; DNA: TGTGCCAGCAGTTCCCCCGTTACAGGGAGTCGAATAGGCACTGAAGCTTTCTTT
J: TRBJ2-1; D: TRBD2; size: -; V: TRBV25-1; CDR3: CASSTTSAYNEQFF; DNA: TGTGCCAGCAGCACGACTAGCGCCTACAATGAGCAGTTCTTC
J: TRBJ1-6; D: -; size: -; V: TRBV4-3; CDR3: CASSSGSSYNSPLHF; DNA: TGCGCCAGCAGTTCCGGGAGCTCCTATAATTCACCCCTCCACTTT
J: TRBJ2-3; D: TRBD2; size: -; V: TRBV11-1; CDR3: CASLSGGRLSTDTQYF; DNA: TGTGCCAGCCTTTCGGGGGGGCGCCTAAGCACAGATACGCAGTATTTT
J: TRBJ2-3; D: -; size: -; V: TRBV9; CDR3: CASSVGPEGPDTQYF; DNA: TGTGCCAGCAGCGTAGGGCCAGAGGGCCCAGATACGCAGTATTTT
J: TRBJ2-1; D: TRBD1; size: -; V: TRBV13; CDR3: CASTQGVGTYNEQFF; DNA: TGTGCCAGCACCCAGGGGGTAGGGACCTACAATGAGCAGTTCTTC
J: TRBJ2-7; D: TRBD2; size: -; V: TRBV28; CDR3: CASRTLAGTSGSNEQYF; DNA: TGTGCCAGCAGAACACTCGCCGGGACTAGCGGGAGCAACGAGCAGTACTTC
J: TRBJ1-1; D: -; size: -; V: TRBV7-9; CDR3: CASSPTDRITEAFF; DNA: TGTGCCAGCAGCCCTACTGACAGGATCACTGAAGCTTTCTTT
J: TRBJ2-1; D: TRBD1; size: -; V: TRBV7-7; CDR3: CASSLGGQGFDEQFF; DNA: TGTGCTAGCAGCTTAGGGGGACAGGGTTTCGATGAGCAGTTCTTC
J: TRBJ2-4; D: -; size: -; V: TRBV5-8; CDR3: CASSLASGVATIQYF; DNA: TGTGCCAGCAGCTTGGCCTCGGGGGTTGCGACCATTCAGTACTTC
J: TRBJ1-4; D: -; size: -; V: TRBV19; CDR3: CASSIWGRGNEKLFF; DNA: TGTGCCAGTAGTATTTGGGGTCGGGGTAATGAAAAACTGTTTTTT